This T cell receptor beta chain was recovered during a study of T cell responses to AZD1222 COVID-19 vaccine. In the case of this clone: What it recognizes is unknown.

General study findings and limits: CD4 TCRs covered the whole spike, strongest at regions 160-218 and 743-854.

This CDR3 region has 14 residues. V was shortened by 6 bases and J by 0 bases, with 11 bases between the two germline ends. Germline-derived CDR1 and CDR2 are LNHDA and SQIVND (reference sequence). Clones were sequenced by immunoSEQ multiplex PCR, and TCRdb holds only the in-frame ones, with some missing. The sample comprises 150,000 to 200,000 clones, more than 75% of which are singletons, and 26% rests with the top ten. The starting material was peripheral blood, obtained 28 days after the second AZD1222 dose. This TCR derives from an adult who received the AZD1222 COVID-19 vaccine. V gene TRBV19 combines with J gene TRBJ1-1, with D unresolved. CDR3 in DNA: TGTGCCAGTAGGGCAGGTCCGGTGAACACTGAAGCTTTCTTT. Its translation is CASRAGPVNTEAFF. Using reference TRBV19 and TRBJ1-1 for the parts outside the CDR3, the full variable domain is DGGITQSPKYLFRKEGQNVTLSCEQNLNHDAMYWYRQDPGQGLRLIYYSQIVNDFQKGDIAEGYSVSREKKESFPLTVTSAQKNPTAFYLCASRAGPVNTEAFFGQGTRLTVV.